This TCR beta chain came from a study of T cells in Graves' hyperthyroidism and ophthalmopathy. The V and J ends lost 3 bases and 0 bases respectively, with 6 bases between them. Looked up from germline, CDR1 is SNHLY and CDR2 is FYNNEI. The length of the CDR3 is 14 residues. This clonotype was counted ten times or more. Amplification yielded TCR beta CDR3 regions, with RNA transcripts as the source. The HTBI primer set served for first-round RT-PCR of the TCR CDR3. TCRdb re-analysed the multiplex PCR reads in MiXCR, keeping a single row per CDR3 protein. The sample records fewer than 700,000 distinct CDR3 sequences, 16% being singletons.

Source material: blood. This rearrangement joins TRBV2 to TRBJ2-1; D ambiguous. The receptor comes from a young woman with Graves' hyperthyroidism. The CDR3: CASSETSSYNEQFF. The CDR3 DNA reads TGTGCCAGCAGTGAGACCAGCTCCTACAATGAGCAGTTCTTC.